This T cell receptor (beta chain) is from a study of blood T cell repertoires in COVID-19. Study-level information: Whether acute or convalescent, the COVID-19 samples came from the United States, Italy and Spain. Sample material is recorded as cDNA or gDNA derived from T cells, B-cell-depleted T cells, or PBMCs.

The CDR3 loop spans 15 amino acids. Germline CDR1 and CDR2: SGHTA and FQGNSA. After removal of 3 bases from V and 5 bases from J, the junction contained 6 bases not matched to a gene. Original processing methods: Cell counts per sample came from amplifying reference gene primers. This table comes from immunoSEQ multiplex PCR, and its TCRdb copy is limited to in-frame clones, with some not included. The DNA was the basis for D and trimming; V, J and clone size are from that table. The table shows about 150,000 clones, with 70% to 85% occurring only once. The sequenced sample was peripheral blood. The receptor was isolated from a woman aged 50 to 65 with acute or convalescent COVID-19. The V gene is TRBV7-2, the J gene TRBJ1-2; 10 positions match TRBD1. For the CDR3, the DNA is TGTGCCAGCAGCTTTCGGACAGGGGGAAATTATGGCTACACCTTC. Translated, it gives CASSFRTGGNYGYTF.